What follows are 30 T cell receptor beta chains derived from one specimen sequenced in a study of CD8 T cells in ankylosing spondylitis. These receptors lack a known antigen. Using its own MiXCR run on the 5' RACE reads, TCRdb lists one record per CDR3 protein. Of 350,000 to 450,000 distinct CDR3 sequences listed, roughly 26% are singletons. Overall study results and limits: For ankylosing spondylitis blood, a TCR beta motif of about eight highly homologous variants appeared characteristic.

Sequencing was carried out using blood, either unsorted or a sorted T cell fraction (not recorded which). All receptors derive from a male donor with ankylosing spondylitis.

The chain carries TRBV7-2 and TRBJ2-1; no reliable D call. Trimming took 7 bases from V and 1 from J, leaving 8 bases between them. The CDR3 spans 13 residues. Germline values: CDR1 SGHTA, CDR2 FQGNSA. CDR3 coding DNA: TGTGCCAGCACCCCTGGGTCCTACAATGAGCAGTTCTTC. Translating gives CASTPGSYNEQFF. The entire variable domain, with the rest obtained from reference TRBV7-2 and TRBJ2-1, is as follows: GAGVSQSPSNKVTEKGKDVELRCDPISGHTALYWYRQSLGQGLEFLIYFQGNSAPDKSGLPSDRFSAERTGGSVSTLTIQRTQQEDSAVYLCASTPGSYNEQFFGPGTRLTVL.

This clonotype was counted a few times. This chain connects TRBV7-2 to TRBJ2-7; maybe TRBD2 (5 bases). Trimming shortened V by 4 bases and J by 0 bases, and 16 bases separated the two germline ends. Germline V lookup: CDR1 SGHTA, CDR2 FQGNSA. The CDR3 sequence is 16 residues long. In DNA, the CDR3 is TGTGCCAGCAGCTCCAGAGGGCAGAAAAGCTCCTACGAGCAGTACTTC. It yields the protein CASSSRGQKSSYEQYF.

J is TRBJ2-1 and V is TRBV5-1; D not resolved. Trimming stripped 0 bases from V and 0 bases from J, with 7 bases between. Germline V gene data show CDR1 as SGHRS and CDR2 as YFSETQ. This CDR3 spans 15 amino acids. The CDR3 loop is CASSLGHTSYNEQFF. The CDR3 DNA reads TGCGCCAGCAGCTTGGGACACACCTCCTACAATGAGCAGTTCTTC.

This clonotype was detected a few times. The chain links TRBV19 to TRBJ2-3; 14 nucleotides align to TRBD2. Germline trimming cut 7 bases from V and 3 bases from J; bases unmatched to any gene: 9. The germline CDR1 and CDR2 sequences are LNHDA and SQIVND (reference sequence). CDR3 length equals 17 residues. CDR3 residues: CASIKGTSGSRTDTQYF. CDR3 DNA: TGTGCCAGTATCAAGGGGACTAGCGGGAGTCGAACAGATACGCAGTATTTT.

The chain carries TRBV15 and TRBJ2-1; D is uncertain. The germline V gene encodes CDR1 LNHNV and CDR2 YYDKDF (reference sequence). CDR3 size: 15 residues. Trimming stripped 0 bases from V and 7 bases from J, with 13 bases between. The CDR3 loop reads CATSRDSRSSNEQFF. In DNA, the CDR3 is TGTGCCACCAGCAGAGATTCCCGGTCTTCGAATGAGCAGTTCTTC.

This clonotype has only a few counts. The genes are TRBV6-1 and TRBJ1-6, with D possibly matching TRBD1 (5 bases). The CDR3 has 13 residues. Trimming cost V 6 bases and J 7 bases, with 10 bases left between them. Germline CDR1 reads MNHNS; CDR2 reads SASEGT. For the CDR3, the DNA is TGTGCCAGCAGCCGGGACGAAAATTCACCCCTCCACTTT. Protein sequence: CASSRDENSPLHF.

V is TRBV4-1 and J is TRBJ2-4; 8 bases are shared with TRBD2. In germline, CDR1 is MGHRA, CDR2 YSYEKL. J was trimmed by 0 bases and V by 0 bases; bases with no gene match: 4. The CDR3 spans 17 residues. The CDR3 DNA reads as TGCGCCAGCAGCCAAGACCCAGCGGGGGTAGCCAAAAACATTCAGTACTTC. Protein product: CASSQDPAGVAKNIQYF.

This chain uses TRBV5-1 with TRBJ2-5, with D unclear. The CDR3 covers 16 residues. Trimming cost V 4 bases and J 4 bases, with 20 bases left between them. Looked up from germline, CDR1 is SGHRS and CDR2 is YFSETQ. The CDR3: CASSHGVGFEGETQYF. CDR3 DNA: TGCGCCAGCAGCCATGGGGTGGGCTTTGAAGGAGAGACCCAGTACTTC.

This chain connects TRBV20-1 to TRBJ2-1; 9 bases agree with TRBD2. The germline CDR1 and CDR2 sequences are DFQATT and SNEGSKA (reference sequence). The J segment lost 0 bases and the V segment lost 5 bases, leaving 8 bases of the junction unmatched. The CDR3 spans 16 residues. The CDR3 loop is CSAGGKAGGSYNEQFF. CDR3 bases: TGCAGTGCTGGGGGAAAAGCGGGAGGCTCCTACAATGAGCAGTTCTTC.

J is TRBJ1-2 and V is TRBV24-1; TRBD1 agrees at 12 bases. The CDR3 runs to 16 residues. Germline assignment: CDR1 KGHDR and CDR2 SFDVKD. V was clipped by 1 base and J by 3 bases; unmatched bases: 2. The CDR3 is CATSDFGTGGYYGYTF. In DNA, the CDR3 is TGTGCCACCAGTGATTTTGGGACAGGGGGCTACTATGGCTACACCTTC.

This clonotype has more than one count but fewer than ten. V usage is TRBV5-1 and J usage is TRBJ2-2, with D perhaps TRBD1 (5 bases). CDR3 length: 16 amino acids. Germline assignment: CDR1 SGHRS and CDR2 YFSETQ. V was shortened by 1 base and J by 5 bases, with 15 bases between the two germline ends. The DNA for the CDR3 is TGCGCCAGCAGCTTGTTTAGTCTGGGGCAGACCGGGGAGCTGTTTTTT. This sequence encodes CASSLFSLGQTGELFF.

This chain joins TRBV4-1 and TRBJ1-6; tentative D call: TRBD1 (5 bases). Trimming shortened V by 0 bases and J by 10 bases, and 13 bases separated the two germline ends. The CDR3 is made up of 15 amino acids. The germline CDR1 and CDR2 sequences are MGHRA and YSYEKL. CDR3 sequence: CASSQDLGGWSPLHF. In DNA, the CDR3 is TGCGCCAGCAGCCAAGATCTCGGGGGTTGGTCACCCCTCCACTTT.

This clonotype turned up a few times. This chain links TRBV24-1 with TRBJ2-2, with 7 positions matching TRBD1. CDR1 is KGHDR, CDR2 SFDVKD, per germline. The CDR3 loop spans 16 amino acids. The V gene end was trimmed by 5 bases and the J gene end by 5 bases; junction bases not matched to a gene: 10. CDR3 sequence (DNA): TGTGCCACCAGTGGCGACAGGGTACGAAAGACCGGGGAGCTGTTTTTT. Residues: CATSGDRVRKTGELFF.

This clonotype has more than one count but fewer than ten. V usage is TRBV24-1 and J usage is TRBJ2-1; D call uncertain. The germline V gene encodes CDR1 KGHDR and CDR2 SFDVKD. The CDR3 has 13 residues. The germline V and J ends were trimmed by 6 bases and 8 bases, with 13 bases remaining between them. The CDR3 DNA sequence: TGTGCCACCAGTCCCGTAGGGTGGTATGAGCAGTTCTTC. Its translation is CATSPVGWYEQFF.

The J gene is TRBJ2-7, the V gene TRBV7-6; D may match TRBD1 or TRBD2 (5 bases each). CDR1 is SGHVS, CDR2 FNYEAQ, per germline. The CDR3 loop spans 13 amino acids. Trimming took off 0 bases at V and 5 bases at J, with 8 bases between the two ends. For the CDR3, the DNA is TGTGCCAGCAGCTTAGCGATGGGGGACGAGCAGTACTTC. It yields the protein CASSLAMGDEQYF.

CDR3 protein: CASSVNQPQHF. In nucleotides, the CDR3 is TGTGCCAGCAGCGTGAATCAGCCCCAGCATTTT. The chain employs TRBV5-8 and TRBJ1-5; D unresolved. V lost 4 bases and J lost 4, with 3 bases in between. The CDR3 has 11 amino acids. Germline CDR1 and CDR2: SGHTS and YDEGEE. The full variable domain, with the rest looked up from reference TRBV5-8 and TRBJ1-5, is EAGVTQSPTHLIKTRGQQATLRCSPISGHTSVYWYQQALGLGLQFLLWYDEGEERNRGNFPPRFSGRQFPNYSSELNVNALELEDSALYLCASSVNQPQHFGDGTRLSIL.

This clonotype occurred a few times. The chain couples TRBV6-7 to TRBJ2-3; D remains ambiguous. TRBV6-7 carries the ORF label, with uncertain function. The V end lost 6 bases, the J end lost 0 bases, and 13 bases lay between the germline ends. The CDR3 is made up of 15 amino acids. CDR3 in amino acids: CASRISVSSTDTQYF. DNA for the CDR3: TGTGCCAGCAGAATCTCAGTATCTAGCACAGATACGCAGTATTTT.

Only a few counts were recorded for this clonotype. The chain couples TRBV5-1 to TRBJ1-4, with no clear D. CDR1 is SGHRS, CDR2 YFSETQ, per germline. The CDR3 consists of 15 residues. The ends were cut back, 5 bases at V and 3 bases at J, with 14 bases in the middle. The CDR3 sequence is CASRMTPASNEKLFF. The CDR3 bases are TGCGCCAGCAGAATGACGCCCGCCTCTAATGAAAAACTGTTTTTT. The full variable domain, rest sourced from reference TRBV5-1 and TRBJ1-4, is KAGVTQTPRYLIKTRGQQVTLSCSPISGHRSVSWYQQTPGQGLQFLFEYFSETQRNKGNFPGRFSGRQFSNSRSEMNVSTLELGDSALYLCASRMTPASNEKLFFGSGTQLSVL.

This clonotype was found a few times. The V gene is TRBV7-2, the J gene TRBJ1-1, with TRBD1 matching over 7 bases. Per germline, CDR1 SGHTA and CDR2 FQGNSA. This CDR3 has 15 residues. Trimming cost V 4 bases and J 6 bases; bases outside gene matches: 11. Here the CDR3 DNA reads TGTGCCAGCAGCTACCTAGGGGGCACGCCCTCTGAAGCTTTCTTT. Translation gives CASSYLGGTPSEAFF.

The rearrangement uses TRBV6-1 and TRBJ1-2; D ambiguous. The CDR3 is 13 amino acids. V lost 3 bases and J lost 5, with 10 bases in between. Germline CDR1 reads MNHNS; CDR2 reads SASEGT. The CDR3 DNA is TGTGCCAGCAGTGAGTCAGTAGCGTATGGCTACACCTTC. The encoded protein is CASSESVAYGYTF.

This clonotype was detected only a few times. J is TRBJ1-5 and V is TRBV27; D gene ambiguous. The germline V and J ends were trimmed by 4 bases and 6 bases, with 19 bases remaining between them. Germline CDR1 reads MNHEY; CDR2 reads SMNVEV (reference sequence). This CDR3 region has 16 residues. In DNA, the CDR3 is TGTGCCAGCAGTTCAGCGACCAAGGGTGCGGGTCAGCCCCAGCATTTT. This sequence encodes CASSSATKGAGQPQHF.

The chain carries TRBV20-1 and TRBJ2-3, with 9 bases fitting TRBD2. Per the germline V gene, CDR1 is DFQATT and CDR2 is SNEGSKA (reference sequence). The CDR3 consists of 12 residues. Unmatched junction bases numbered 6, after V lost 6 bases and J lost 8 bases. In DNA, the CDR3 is TGCAGTGCGAGACTAGCGGACATTACGCAGTATTTT. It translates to CSARLADITQYF.

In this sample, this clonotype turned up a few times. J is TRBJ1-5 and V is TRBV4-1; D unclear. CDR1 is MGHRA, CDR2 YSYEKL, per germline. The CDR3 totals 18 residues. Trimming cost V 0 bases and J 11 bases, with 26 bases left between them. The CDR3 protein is CASSQESYGPEILSAQHF. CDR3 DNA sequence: TGCGCCAGCAGCCAAGAGAGTTATGGGCCAGAAATTTTGTCAGCCCAGCATTTT.

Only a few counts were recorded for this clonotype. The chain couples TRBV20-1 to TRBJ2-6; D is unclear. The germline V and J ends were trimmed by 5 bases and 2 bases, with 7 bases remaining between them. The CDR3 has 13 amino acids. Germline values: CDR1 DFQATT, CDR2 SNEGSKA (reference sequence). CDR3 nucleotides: TGCAGTGCTGAATACCCTGGGGCCAACGTCCTGACTTTC. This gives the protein CSAEYPGANVLTF.

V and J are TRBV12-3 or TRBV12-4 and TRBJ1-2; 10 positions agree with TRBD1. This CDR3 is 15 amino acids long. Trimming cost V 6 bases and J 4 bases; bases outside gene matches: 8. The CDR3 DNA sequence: TGTGCCAGCAGAGCCGGGACAGGGGATTTCTATGGCTACACCTTC. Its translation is CASRAGTGDFYGYTF.

This chain's CDR3 is CASSPTAYEQYV. The DNA of the CDR3 is TGTGCCAGCAGCCCTACAGCTTACGAGCAGTACGTC. The chain recombines TRBV7-9 with TRBJ2-7; D is unresolved. The germline CDR1 and CDR2 sequences are SEHNR and FQNEAQ (reference sequence). V was shortened by 5 bases and J by 4 bases, with 9 bases between the two germline ends. The CDR3 has 12 residues.

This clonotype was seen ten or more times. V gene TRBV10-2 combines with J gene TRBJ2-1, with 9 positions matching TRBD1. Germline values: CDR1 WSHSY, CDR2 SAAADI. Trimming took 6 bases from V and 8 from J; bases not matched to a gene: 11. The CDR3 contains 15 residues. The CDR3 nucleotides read TGCGCCAGCAGAGGGGACAGGGCCTACATGGATGAGCAGTTCTTC. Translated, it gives CASRGDRAYMDEQFF.

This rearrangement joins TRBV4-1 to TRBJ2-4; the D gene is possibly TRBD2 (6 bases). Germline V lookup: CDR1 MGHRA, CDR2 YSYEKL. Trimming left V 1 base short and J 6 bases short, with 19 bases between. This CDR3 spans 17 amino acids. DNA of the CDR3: TGCGCCAGCAGCCAAGGGAGGGCCGCCCGGGCCGGAAACATTCAGTACTTC. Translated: CASSQGRAARAGNIQYF.

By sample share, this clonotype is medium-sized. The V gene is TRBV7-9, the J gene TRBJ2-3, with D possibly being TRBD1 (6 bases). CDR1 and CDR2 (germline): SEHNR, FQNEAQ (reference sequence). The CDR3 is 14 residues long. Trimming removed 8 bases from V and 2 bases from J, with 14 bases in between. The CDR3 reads CASRYRVVTDTQYF. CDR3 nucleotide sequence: TGTGCCAGCCGGTACAGGGTTGTCACAGATACGCAGTATTTT. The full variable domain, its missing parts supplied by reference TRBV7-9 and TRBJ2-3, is DTGVSQNPRHKITKRGQNVTFRCDPISEHNRLYWYRQTLGQGPEFLTYFQNEAQLEKSRLLSDRFSAERPKGSFSTLEIQRTEQGDSAMYLCASRYRVVTDTQYFGPGTRLTVL.

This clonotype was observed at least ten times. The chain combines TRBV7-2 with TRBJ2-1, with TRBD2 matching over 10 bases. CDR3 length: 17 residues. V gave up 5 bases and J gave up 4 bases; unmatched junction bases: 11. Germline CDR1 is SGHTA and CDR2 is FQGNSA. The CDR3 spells CASSPQSGRADYNEQFF. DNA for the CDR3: TGTGCCAGCAGCCCTCAAAGCGGGAGGGCGGATTACAATGAGCAGTTCTTC.